The TCR beta chain described here comes from a study of beta chain features in type 1 diabetes. Overall study: Analysis included around 110,000,000 sorted cells drawn from all samples. Study outcomes and limitations: HLA effects on TCRB rearrangement stayed unresolved here.

Trimming took 0 bases from V and 3 from J, leaving 14 bases between them. Germline V lookup: CDR1 SGHTA, CDR2 FQGNSA. The CDR3 is 16 residues long. Concerning this clone itself: Its antigen is unidentified.

Expressed TCRB transcripts were sequenced after all isolated RNA was converted to cDNA. Sequencing used immunoSEQ multiplex PCR; TCRdb keeps in-frame clones, though not all of them. Here the sample spans about 360,000 clones, around 13% being singletons. This clonotype was obtained from a man aged 18 to 35 in good health. Sequenced input: naive CD4+ T cells from blood. The rearrangement uses TRBV7-2 and TRBJ1-2; a weak D match, TRBD1 (6 bases). CDR3 DNA sequence: TGTGCCAGCAGCTTAGCGCTAATAGCAGGGGACTATGGCTACACCTTC. Translating gives CASSLALIAGDYGYTF.